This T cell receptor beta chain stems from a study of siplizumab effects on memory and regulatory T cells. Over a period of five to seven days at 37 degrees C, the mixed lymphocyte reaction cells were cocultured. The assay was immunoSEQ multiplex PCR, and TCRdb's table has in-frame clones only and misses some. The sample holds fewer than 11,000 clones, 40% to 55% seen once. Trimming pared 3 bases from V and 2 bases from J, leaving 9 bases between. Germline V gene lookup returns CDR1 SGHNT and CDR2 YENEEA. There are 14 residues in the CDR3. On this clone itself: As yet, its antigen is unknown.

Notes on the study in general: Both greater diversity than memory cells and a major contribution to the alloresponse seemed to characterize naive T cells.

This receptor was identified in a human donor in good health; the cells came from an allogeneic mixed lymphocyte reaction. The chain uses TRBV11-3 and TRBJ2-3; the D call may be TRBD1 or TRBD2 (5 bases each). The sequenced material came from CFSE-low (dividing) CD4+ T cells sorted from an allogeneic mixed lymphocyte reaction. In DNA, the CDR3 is TGTGCCAGCAGCTTGGGACCCGCCACAGATACGCAGTATTTT. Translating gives CASSLGPATDTQYF.